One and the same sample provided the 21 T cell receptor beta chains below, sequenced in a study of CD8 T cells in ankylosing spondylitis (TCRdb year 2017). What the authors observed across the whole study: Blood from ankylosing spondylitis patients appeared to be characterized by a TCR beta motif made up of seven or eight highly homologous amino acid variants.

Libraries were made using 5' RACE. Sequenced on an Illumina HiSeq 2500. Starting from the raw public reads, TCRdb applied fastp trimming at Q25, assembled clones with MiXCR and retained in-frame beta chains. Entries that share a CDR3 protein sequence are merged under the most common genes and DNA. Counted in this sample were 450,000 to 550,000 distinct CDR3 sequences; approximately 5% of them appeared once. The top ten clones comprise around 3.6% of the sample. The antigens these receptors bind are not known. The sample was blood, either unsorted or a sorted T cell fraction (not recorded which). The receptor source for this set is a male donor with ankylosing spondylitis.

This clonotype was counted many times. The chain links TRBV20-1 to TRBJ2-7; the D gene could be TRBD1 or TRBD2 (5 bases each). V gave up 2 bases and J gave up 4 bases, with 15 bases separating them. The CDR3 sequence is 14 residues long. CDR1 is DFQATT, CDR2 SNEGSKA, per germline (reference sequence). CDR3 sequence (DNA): TGCAGTGCTAGAAGACCGGGACGGCGATACGAGCAGTACTTC. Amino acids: CSARRPGRRYEQYF.

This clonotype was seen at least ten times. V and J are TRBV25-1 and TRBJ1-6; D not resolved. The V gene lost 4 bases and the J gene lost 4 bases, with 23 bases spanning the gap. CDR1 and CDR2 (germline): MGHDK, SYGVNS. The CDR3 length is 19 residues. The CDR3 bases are TGTGCCAGCAGTGCCCCCCCGAGCACCTACAAAGGGTATAATTCACCCCTCCACTTT. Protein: CASSAPPSTYKGYNSPLHF.

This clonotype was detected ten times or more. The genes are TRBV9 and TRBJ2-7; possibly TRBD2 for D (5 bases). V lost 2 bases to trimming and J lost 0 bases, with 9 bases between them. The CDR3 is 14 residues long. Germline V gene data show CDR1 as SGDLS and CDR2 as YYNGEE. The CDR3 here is CASSVQRSSYEQYF. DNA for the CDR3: TGTGCCAGCAGCGTCCAGCGGTCCTCCTACGAGCAGTACTTC.

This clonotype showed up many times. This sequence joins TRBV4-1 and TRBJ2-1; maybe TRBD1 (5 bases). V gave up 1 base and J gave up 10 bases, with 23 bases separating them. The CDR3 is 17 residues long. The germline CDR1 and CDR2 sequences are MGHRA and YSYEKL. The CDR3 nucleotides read TGCGCCAGCAGCCAAGTATGGCTGGGTAGGGGATCTGAGGAGCAGTTCTTC. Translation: CASSQVWLGRGSEEQFF.

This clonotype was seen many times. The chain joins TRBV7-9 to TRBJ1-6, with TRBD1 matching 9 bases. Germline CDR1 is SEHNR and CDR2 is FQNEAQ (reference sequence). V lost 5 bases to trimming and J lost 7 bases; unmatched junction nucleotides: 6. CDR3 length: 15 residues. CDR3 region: CASSPGDRENSPLHF. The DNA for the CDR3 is TGTGCCAGCAGCCCGGGGGACAGGGAAAATTCACCCCTCCACTTT.

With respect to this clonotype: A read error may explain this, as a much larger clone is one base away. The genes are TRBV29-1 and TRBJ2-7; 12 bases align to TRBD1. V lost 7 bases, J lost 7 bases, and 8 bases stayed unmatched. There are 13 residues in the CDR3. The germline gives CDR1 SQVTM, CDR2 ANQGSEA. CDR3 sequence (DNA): TGCAGCGCAGCGGGACAGGGGGCAAGGGAGCAGTACTTC. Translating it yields CSAAGQGAREQYF.

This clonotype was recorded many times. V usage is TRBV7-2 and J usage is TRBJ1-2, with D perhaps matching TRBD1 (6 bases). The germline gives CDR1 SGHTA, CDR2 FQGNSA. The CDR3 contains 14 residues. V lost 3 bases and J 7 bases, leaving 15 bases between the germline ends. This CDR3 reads CASSFREGVGGYTF. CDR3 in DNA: TGTGCCAGCAGCTTTAGGGAGGGGGTTGGTGGCTACACCTTC.

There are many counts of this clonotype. For the CDR3, the DNA is TGTGCCACTTTGGACTCGTCCTACAATGAGCAGTTCTTC. This encodes CATLDSSYNEQFF. The rearrangement uses TRBV4-2 and TRBJ2-1; maybe TRBD2 (5 bases). The CDR3 runs to 13 residues. Germline V gives CDR1 LGHNA, CDR2 YNFKEQ. The germline V and J ends were trimmed by 10 bases and 1 base, with 11 bases remaining between them.

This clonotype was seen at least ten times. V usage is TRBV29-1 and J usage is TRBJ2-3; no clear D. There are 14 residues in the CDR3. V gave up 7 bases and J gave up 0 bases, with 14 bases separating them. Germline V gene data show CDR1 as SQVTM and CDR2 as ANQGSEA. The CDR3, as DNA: TGCAGCGGCCGACGCGGACCTAGCACAGATACGCAGTATTTT. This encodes CSGRRGPSTDTQYF.

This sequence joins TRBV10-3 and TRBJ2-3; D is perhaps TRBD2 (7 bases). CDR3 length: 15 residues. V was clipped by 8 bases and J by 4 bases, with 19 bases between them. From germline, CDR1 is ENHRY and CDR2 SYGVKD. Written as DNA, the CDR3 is TGTGCCATCGGGGGAGTGGGGGGGCAGCCAGATACGCAGTATTTT. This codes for CAIGGVGGQPDTQYF.

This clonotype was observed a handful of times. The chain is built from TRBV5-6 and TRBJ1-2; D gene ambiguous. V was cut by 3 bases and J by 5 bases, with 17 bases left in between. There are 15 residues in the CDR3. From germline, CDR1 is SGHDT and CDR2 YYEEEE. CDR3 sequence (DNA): TGTGCCAGCAGCTACTGGGGAGCCAGTGCATATGGCTACACCTTC. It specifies CASSYWGASAYGYTF.

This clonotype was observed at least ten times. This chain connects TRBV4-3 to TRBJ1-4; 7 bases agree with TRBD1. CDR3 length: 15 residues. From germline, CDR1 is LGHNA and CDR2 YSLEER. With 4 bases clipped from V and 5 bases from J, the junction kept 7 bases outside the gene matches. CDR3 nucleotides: TGCGCCAGCAGCCGTCGCGGACAGGTGAATGAAAAACTGTTTTTT. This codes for CASSRRGQVNEKLFF.

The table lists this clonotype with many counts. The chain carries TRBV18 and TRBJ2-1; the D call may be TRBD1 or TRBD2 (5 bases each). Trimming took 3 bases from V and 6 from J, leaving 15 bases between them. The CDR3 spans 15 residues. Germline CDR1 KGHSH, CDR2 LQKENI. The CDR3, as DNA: TGTGCCAGCTCACCCCCGGGGCGGAGAGGCAATGAGCAGTTCTTC. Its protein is CASSPPGRRGNEQFF.

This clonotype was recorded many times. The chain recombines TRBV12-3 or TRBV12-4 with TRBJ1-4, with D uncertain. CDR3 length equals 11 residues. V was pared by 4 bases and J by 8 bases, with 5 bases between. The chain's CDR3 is CASSSTEKLFF. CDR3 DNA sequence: TGTGCCAGCAGTTCGACAGAAAAACTGTTTTTT.

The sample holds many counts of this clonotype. CDR3 sequence (DNA): TGCAGTGCTAGTCGGCTAGCGGACACAGATACGCAGTATTTT. Translating it yields CSASRLADTDTQYF. The rearrangement uses TRBV20-1 and TRBJ2-3; 7 bases are a match to TRBD2. The germline gives CDR1 DFQATT, CDR2 SNEGSKA (reference sequence). CDR3 size: 14 residues. The trim removed 3 bases at V and 2 bases at J, leaving 5 bases unmatched.

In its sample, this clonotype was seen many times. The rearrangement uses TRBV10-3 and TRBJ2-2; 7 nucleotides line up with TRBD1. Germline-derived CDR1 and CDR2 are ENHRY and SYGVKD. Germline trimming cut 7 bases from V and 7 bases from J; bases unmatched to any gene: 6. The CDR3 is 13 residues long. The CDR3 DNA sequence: TGTGCCATCACGGGACAGTATAGCGGGGAGCTGTTTTTT. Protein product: CAITGQYSGELFF.

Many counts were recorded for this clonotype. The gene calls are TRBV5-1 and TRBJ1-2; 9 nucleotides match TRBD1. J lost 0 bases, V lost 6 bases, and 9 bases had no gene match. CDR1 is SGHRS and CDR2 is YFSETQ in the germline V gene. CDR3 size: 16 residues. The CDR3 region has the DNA TGCGCCAGCATTCCGGGACAGGGAGATTCTAACTATGGCTACACCTTC. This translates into CASIPGQGDSNYGYTF.

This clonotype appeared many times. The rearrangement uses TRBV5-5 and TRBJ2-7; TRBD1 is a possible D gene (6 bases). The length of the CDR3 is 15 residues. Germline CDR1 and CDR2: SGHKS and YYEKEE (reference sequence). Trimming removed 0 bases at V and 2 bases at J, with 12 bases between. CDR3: CASSLGLDSTYEQYF. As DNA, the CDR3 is TGTGCCAGCAGCTTGGGACTGGACAGCACCTACGAGCAGTACTTC.

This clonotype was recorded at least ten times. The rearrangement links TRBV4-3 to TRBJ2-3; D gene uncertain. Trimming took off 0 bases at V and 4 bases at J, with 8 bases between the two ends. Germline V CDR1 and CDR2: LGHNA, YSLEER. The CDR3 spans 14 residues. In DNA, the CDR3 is TGCGCCAGCAGCCAAGACTACGACGCAGATACGCAGTATTTT. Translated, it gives CASSQDYDADTQYF.

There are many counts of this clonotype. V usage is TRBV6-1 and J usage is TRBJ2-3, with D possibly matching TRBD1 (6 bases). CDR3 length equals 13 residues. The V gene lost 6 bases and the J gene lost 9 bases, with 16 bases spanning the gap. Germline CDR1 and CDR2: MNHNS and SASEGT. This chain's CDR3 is CASSLEQGRTQYF. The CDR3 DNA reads TGTGCCAGCAGCTTGGAACAGGGAAGAACGCAGTATTTT.

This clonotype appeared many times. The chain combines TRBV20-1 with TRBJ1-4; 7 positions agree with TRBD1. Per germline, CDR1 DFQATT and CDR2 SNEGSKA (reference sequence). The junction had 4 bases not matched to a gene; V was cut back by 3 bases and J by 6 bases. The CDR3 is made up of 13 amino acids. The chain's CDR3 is CSASTGTDEKLFF. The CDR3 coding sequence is TGCAGTGCTAGCACCGGGACAGATGAAAAACTGTTTTTT.